Presented here are 27 T cell receptor beta chains from one specimen sequenced in a study of T cells after yellow fever vaccination. TCRdb reanalysed the 5' RACE reads using MiXCR and keeps one entry per CDR3 protein. This table has some 48,000 distinct CDR3 sequences, around 6.5% appearing once. Sequencing used PBMCs, either bulk or a sorted T-cell subset (CD4+, CD8+, memory, or dextramer-sorted; not recorded which), obtained 45 days after the yellow fever booster vaccination. The receptors originated from a young man who received the YFV17D yellow fever vaccine.

The chain combines TRBV5-1 with TRBJ2-7; 9 bases are shared with TRBD2. This CDR3 has 15 amino acids. The V gene end was trimmed by 0 bases and the J gene end by 2 bases; junction bases not matched to a gene: 3. Germline values: CDR1 SGHRS, CDR2 YFSETQ. CDR3 DNA: TGCGCCAGCAGCTTGGAGGCTAGCGGGGCCTACGAGCAGTACTTC. Translating gives CASSLEASGAYEQYF.

This clonotype was observed many times. The chain combines TRBV3-1 with TRBJ2-7; D remains unclear. Germline V lookup: CDR1 LGHDT, CDR2 YNNKEL (reference sequence). Between the trimmed V and J ends, which lost 4 bases and 0 bases, there was a span of 7 bases. The CDR3 loop spans 13 amino acids. The CDR3 DNA is TGTGCCAGCAGCCTCCGGGTCTCCTACGAGCAGTACTTC. It specifies CASSLRVSYEQYF.

The table lists this clonotype with many counts. The chain links TRBV6-6 to TRBJ1-1; the D gene is possibly TRBD1 (6 bases). The CDR3 is 13 residues long. The germline V gene has CDR1 MNHNY and CDR2 SVGAGI (reference sequence). Trimming took off 7 bases at V and 2 bases at J, with 11 bases between the two ends. CDR3 protein: CASILQGNTEAFF. The CDR3 DNA reads as TGTGCCAGCATCTTACAGGGTAACACTGAAGCTTTCTTT.

This clonotype was counted many times. The rearrangement uses TRBV28 and TRBJ2-7; D remains ambiguous. Germline V CDR1 and CDR2: MDHEN, SYDVKM. V shed 2 bases and J shed 3 bases, with 5 bases lying between them. The CDR3 sequence is 12 residues long. The CDR3 DNA reads as TGTGCCAGCAGTTTACTTTTCTACGAGCAGTACTTC. Translated, it gives CASSLLFYEQYF.

This clonotype was observed a handful of times. As DNA, the CDR3 is TGTGCCAGCAGCCAAGGCAGGACTCGGGGAGGAGAGGGAGAGACCCAGTACTTC. Amino acid sequence: CASSQGRTRGGEGETQYF. The gene calls are TRBV11-2 and TRBJ2-5, with D maybe TRBD2 (6 bases). Germline CDR1 reads SGHAT; CDR2 reads FQNNGV. The CDR3 sequence is 18 residues long. Trimming left V 5 bases short and J 4 bases short, with 26 bases between.

This sequence joins TRBV20-1 and TRBJ1-5, with a tentative D call TRBD1 (6 bases). V was trimmed by 1 base and J by 4 bases, leaving 14 bases between them. CDR1 DFQATT and CDR2 SNEGSKA come from the germline V gene (reference sequence). There are 15 residues in the CDR3. DNA of the CDR3: TGCAGTGCTAGAGGGACGACAGGCTTAAATCAGCCCCAGCATTTT. Amino acids: CSARGTTGLNQPQHF.

This chain connects TRBV7-2 to TRBJ1-1; D unresolved. The CDR3 has 13 residues. The germline V gene encodes CDR1 SGHTA and CDR2 FQGNSA. Trimming cost V 7 bases and J 10 bases, with 19 bases left between them. The CDR3 here is CASTLGSREGAFF. For the CDR3, the DNA is TGTGCCAGCACCCTAGGTAGCCGGGAAGGAGCTTTCTTT.

This clonotype came up many times. The gene calls are TRBV20-1 and TRBJ1-3, with a tentative D call TRBD1 (5 bases). The CDR3 runs to 15 residues. Trimming took 5 bases from V and 7 from J, leaving 21 bases between them. The germline CDR1 and CDR2 sequences are DFQATT and SNEGSKA (reference sequence). The CDR3 DNA follows: TGCAGTGCTTCCTTACCGGGACGCCCCCGGAACACCATATATTTT. Protein product: CSASLPGRPRNTIYF.

In its sample, this clonotype was seen a few times. The V and J genes are TRBV7-2 and TRBJ1-6; possible D gene TRBD1, 6 bases. Trimming shortened V by 6 bases and J by 4 bases, and 19 bases separated the two germline ends. The CDR3 length is 17 residues. CDR1 is SGHTA, CDR2 FQGNSA, per germline. In nucleotides, the CDR3 is TGTGCCAGCAGTTGGGGGCGAGACCGTAATTATAATTCACCCCTCCACTTT. Protein product: CASSWGRDRNYNSPLHF.

This clonotype was counted only a few times. The chain uses TRBV7-7 and TRBJ2-1; 7 bases line up with TRBD1. J gave up 9 bases and V 3 bases, and 8 bases lay outside the gene matches. The CDR3 contains 14 residues. Germline V gene sequence: CDR1 SSHAT, CDR2 FNYEAQ (reference sequence). CDR3 sequence reads: CASSFNQGDGEQFF. CDR3 sequence (DNA): TGTGCCAGCAGCTTTAATCAGGGGGATGGTGAGCAGTTCTTC.

V is TRBV6-1 and J is TRBJ1-2; D may be TRBD1 (6 bases). The ends were cut back, 8 bases at V and 1 base at J, with 17 bases in the middle. The CDR3 totals 15 residues. Germline V lookup: CDR1 MNHNS, CDR2 SASEGT. The CDR3 DNA is TGTGCCAGCTTCAGTCCCGGACAGTTTAACTATGGCTACACCTTC. It specifies CASFSPGQFNYGYTF.

This clonotype was counted many times. The rearrangement uses TRBV30 and TRBJ1-1, with D hard to call. CDR1 and CDR2 from the germline V gene are GTSNPN and SVGIG (reference sequence). V gave up 1 base and J gave up 0 bases, with 12 bases separating them. The CDR3 length is 15 residues. The CDR3 DNA reads TGTGCCTGGAGTGGTCAGGAGGTGGTGAACACTGAAGCTTTCTTT. Amino acids: CAWSGQEVVNTEAFF.

This clonotype was counted only a few times. The CDR3 DNA sequence: TGTGCCAGCAGTTTTCCCAGGGTAGGGTTTGTCGAAGGGGAGCAGTACTTC. It is translated as CASSFPRVGFVEGEQYF. This chain links TRBV28 with TRBJ2-7; tentative D call: TRBD1 (5 bases). The length of the CDR3 is 17 residues. CDR1 is MDHEN and CDR2 is SYDVKM in the germline V gene. The ends were cut back, 3 bases at V and 7 bases at J, with 25 bases in the middle.

This clonotype was counted many times. V gene TRBV27 combines with J gene TRBJ2-7; TRBD1 or TRBD2 may be the D gene (5 bases each). In germline, CDR1 is MNHEY, CDR2 SMNVEV (reference sequence). This CDR3 has 13 residues. V was trimmed by 9 bases and J by 1 base, leaving 13 bases between them. CDR3 region: CASREGPSYEQYF. CDR3 in DNA: TGTGCCAGTAGAGAGGGACCTTCCTACGAGCAGTACTTC.

This clonotype was detected many times. This chain uses TRBV6-5 with TRBJ2-2; TRBD1 agrees at 8 bases. The ends lost 7 bases at V and 6 bases at J; junction bases unmatched: 7. The CDR3 consists of 14 residues. The germline V gene encodes CDR1 MNHEY and CDR2 SVGAGI. CDR3 protein: CASKNQGASGELFF. The CDR3 nucleotides read TGTGCCAGCAAAAATCAGGGGGCGTCCGGGGAGCTGTTTTTT.

The chain links TRBV28 to TRBJ1-5, with D possibly TRBD1 on 5 matching bases. V lost 2 bases and J 0 bases, leaving 8 bases between the germline ends. The CDR3 length is 15 residues. In germline, CDR1 is MDHEN, CDR2 SYDVKM. In DNA, the CDR3 is TGTGCCAGCAGTTTACGACAGTATAGCAATCAGCCCCAGCATTTT. Protein: CASSLRQYSNQPQHF.

This clonotype has a count of ten or more. The junction shows a germline mismatch at one end, possibly a read error. The chain joins TRBV6-2 or TRBV6-3 to TRBJ2-7; D unclear. This CDR3 contains 11 residues. Germline lookup yields CDR1 MNHEY and CDR2 SVGEGT. In DNA, the CDR3 is TGTGCCAGCAGTAACTCCTACGAGCAGTACTTC. Amino acid sequence: CASSNSYEQYF.

This clonotype was detected a few times. V gene TRBV20-1 combines with J gene TRBJ2-5; D is possibly TRBD1 or TRBD2 (5 bases each). V dropped 3 bases and J dropped 5 bases, with 10 bases sitting between them. This CDR3 contains 12 residues. In germline, CDR1 is DFQATT, CDR2 SNEGSKA (reference sequence). This CDR3 reads CSASGTVETQYF. The CDR3 nucleotides read TGCAGTGCTAGCGGGACGGTGGAGACCCAGTACTTC.

This clonotype was found many times. The CDR3, as DNA: TGCAGTGCTAGAATCCGAGCAGCGAAGGCGACCCAGTACTTC. Protein sequence: CSARIRAAKATQYF. The chain has TRBV20-1 and TRBJ2-5; D ambiguous. The CDR3 runs to 14 residues. Trimming removed 2 bases from V and 7 bases from J, with 17 bases in between. The germline gives CDR1 DFQATT, CDR2 SNEGSKA (reference sequence).

This clonotype has a count of ten or more. V usage is TRBV5-4 and J usage is TRBJ2-5; weak D call: TRBD2 (5 bases). The CDR3 spans 14 residues. Germline V CDR1 and CDR2: SGHNT, YYREEE (reference sequence). The V end was cut by 0 bases, the J end by 5 bases, with 11 bases between. The CDR3 sequence is CASSLEASSETQYF. DNA for the CDR3: TGTGCCAGCAGCTTGGAGGCTAGCTCTGAGACCCAGTACTTC.

This clonotype was seen ten or more times. This chain joins TRBV7-2 and TRBJ2-2; 12 bases are a match to TRBD1. CDR1 and CDR2 (germline): SGHTA, FQGNSA. The CDR3 has 15 amino acids. The V gene end was trimmed by 8 bases and the J gene end by 7 bases; junction bases not matched to a gene: 8. CDR3 loop: CASCWGTGGFGELFF. The CDR3 DNA follows: TGTGCCAGCTGCTGGGGGACAGGGGGCTTCGGGGAGCTGTTTTTT.

This clonotype has ten or more counts. This rearrangement joins TRBV27 to TRBJ2-3, with 9 positions matching TRBD2. V gave up 6 bases and J gave up 1 base; unmatched junction bases: 2. Germline-derived CDR1 and CDR2 are MNHEY and SMNVEV (reference sequence). The CDR3 totals 14 residues. This chain's CDR3 is CASSWTSGTDTQYF. The CDR3 DNA reads as TGTGCCAGCAGCTGGACTAGCGGCACAGATACGCAGTATTTT.

This clonotype showed up just once. Given a much more abundant clone one base away, this may be a read error. The chain combines TRBV12-3 or TRBV12-4 with TRBJ2-5; D is uncertain. The CDR3 runs to 13 residues. The chain's CDR3 is CASRFRLQETQYF. DNA of the CDR3: TGTGCCAGCCGTTTTAGGCTCCAAGAGACCCAGTACTTC.

The rearrangement uses TRBV10-3 and TRBJ2-3; TRBD2 matches at 14 bases. CDR3 length: 18 amino acids. With 6 bases clipped from V and 3 bases from J, the junction kept 11 bases outside the gene matches. Germline assignment: CDR1 ENHRY and CDR2 SYGVKD. CDR3 sequence reads: CAIRHASGTSGSTDTQYF. In nucleotides, the CDR3 is TGTGCCATCAGGCACGCCTCCGGGACTAGCGGGAGTACAGATACGCAGTATTTT.

The V and J genes are TRBV2 and TRBJ2-5, with TRBD2 matching over 14 bases. This CDR3 comprises 17 residues. V dropped 3 bases and J dropped 1; count of bases not matched to a gene: 4. Germline V gives CDR1 SNHLY, CDR2 FYNNEI. CDR3 sequence (DNA): TGTGCCAGCAGTGAGACTAGCGGGAGGGCCCCCCAAGAGACCCAGTACTTC. Its protein product is CASSETSGRAPQETQYF.

This clonotype was found many times. The chain has TRBV12-3 or TRBV12-4 and TRBJ2-7; TRBD1 or TRBD2 may be the D gene (5 bases each). The CDR3 runs to 15 residues. V gave up 3 bases and J gave up 1 base, with 13 bases separating them. CDR3 nucleotide sequence: TGTGCCAGCAGTTTGATAGGGGACGTGTCCTACGAGCAGTACTTC. Protein product: CASSLIGDVSYEQYF.

Note on this clonotype: A much larger clone lies a single base off, so this may be a read error. This rearrangement joins TRBV29-1 to TRBJ1-2; D call uncertain. The CDR3 is 13 amino acids. Germline values: CDR1 SQVTM, CDR2 ANQGSEA. V lost 4 bases to trimming and J lost 12 bases, with 21 bases between them. The CDR3 nucleotides are TGCAGCGTTGTATCGGAGACTGCGGACGGCCACACCTTC. As protein: CSVVSETADGHTF.